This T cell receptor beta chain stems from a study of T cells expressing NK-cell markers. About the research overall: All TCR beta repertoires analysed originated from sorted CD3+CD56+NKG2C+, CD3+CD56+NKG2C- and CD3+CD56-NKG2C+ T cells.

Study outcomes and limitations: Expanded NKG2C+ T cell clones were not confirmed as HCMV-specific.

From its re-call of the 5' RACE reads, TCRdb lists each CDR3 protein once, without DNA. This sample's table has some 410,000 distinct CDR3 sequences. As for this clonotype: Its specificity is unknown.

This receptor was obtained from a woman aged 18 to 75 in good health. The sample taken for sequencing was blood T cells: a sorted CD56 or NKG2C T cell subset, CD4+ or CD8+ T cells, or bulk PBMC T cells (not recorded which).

CDR3 region: CASSLLDPISDTQYF. The gene calls are TRBV5-5 and TRBJ2-3. Germline V gives CDR1 SGHKS, CDR2 YYEKEE (reference sequence). CDR3 length: 15 amino acids. The whole variable domain, filled in from reference TRBV5-5 and TRBJ2-3, reads DAGVTQSPTHLIKTRGQQVTLRCSPISGHKSVSWYQQVLGQGPQFIFQYYEKEERGRGNFPDRFSARQFPNYSSELNVNALLLGDSALYLCASSLLDPISDTQYFGPGTRLTVL.